This T cell receptor (beta chain) derives from a study of blood T cell repertoires in COVID-19 (dated by TCRdb to 2020 to 2022). With respect to the entire study: The collaborator samples originated in the United States, Italy and Spain and spanned the acute and convalescent phases of COVID-19. The prospective study material was composed of cDNA or gDNA derived from T cells, B-cell-depleted T cells, or PBMCs. Deeply sampled blood TCRbeta repertoires from subjects exposed to, actively infected with, or recovered from COVID-19 were included in the dataset. The repertoires were made available in a free public database intended to serve as a resource for research on the immune response to SARS-CoV-2. The samples were drawn from the first 160 participants of the ongoing ImmuneRACE study and from 1,254 subjects provided by 6 global collaborators. A de-identified subject ID, COVID-19 status, age in years and sex were almost always included in the sample metadata. HLA class I and class II types, where available, came from metadata supplied by the sample provider rather than from assay-based typing.

Broad study findings and their caveats: How much clinical and demographic metadata was included differed by source and by participant, and the metadata was provided uncurated.

Turning to this clone: The specificity of this receptor is unknown. Base qualities were left out, and no much larger clone turns up one base away.

The CDR3 starts with the cysteine, ends with the phenylalanine, and has 13 residues. The sequence is cut down to CDR3 DNA, 39 bases in frame from base 1. Based on the germline V gene, the CDR1 and CDR2 sequences are SGDLS and YYNGEE. Relative to germline, V is 0 bases shorter and J is 7 bases shorter, with 8 bases between their ends. TCRbeta CDR3 regions were amplified from genomic DNA by means of the immunoSEQ Assay, a bias-controlled multiplex PCR. As for how the authors treated the data: The number of nucleated cells in each sample was estimated from the amplification of reference gene primers within the assay. Sequence reads were collapsed and filtered to measure the absolute abundance of every unique TCRbeta CDR3 rearrangement. Productive Simpson clonality was computed per sample as the square root of Simpson's diversity index over productive rearrangements. TCRdb retrieved this table from immuneACCESS and kept in-frame rearrangements only. Not all clones are present; in checked studies, unresolved V genes account for under half, and no reason is known for the remainder. V and J calls and clone size are as listed in that table; D and trimming were resolved from the DNA. Here the sample has about 150,000 clones; approximately 81% occur a single time. Over 2.5% of the sample lies in the top ten.

Whole blood was collected in K2EDTA tubes by collaborating institutions according to the institutions' own protocols. For TCRbeta analysis, collaborators shipped samples as frozen whole blood, isolated PBMCs, or DNA extracted from either of those sample types. Sequencing was performed on peripheral blood. The rearranged chain carries TRBV9 and TRBJ1-5; no D gene can be assigned with confidence. The receptor was isolated from a human donor with acute or convalescent COVID-19. The donor label of this sample is uncertain. DNA sequence: TGTGCCAGCAGCGTAGGGGAGAGGCAGCCCCAGCATTTT. Protein translation: CASSVGERQPQHF.